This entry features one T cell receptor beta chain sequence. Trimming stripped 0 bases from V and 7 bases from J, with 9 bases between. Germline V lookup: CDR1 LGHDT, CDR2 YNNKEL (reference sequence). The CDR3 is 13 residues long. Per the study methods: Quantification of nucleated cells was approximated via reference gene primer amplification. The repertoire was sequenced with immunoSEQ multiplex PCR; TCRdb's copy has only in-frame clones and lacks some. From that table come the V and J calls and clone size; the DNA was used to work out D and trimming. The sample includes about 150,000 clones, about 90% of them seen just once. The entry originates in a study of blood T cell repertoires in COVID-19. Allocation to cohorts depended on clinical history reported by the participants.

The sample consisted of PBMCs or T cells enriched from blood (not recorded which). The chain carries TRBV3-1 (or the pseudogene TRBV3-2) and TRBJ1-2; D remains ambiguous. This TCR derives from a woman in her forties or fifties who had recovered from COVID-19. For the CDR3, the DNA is TGTGCCAGCAGCCAAGAATTTCTTAGTGGCTACACCTTC. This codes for CASSQEFLSGYTF.